This passage covers 14 T cell receptor beta chains from one sample sequenced in a study of cytomegalovirus exposure and HLA in healthy donors. Produced via immunoSEQ multiplex PCR; TCRdb's table is partial and in-frame only. The sample holds 130,000 or so clones, roughly nine tenths seen once. The material sequenced was PBMCs. These TCRs come from a man between 25 and 39 years old in good health and CMV-seronegative.

CDR3 region: CASRTGGGTGELFF. In DNA form, the CDR3 reads TGTGCCAGCAGAACAGGGGGAGGGACCGGGGAGCTGTTTTTT. The chain is built from TRBV13 and TRBJ2-2, with TRBD1 as a possible D gene (8 bases). Trimming pared 6 bases from V and 5 bases from J, leaving 13 bases between. The CDR3 covers 14 residues. Germline CDR1 PRHDT, CDR2 FYEKMQ (reference sequence). The full variable domain, in which reference TRBV13 and TRBJ2-2 provide the parts outside the CDR3, is AAGVIQSPRHLIKEKRETATLKCYPIPRHDTVYWYQQGPGQDPQFLISFYEKMQSDKGSIPDRFSAQQFSDYHSELNMSSLELGDSALYFCASRTGGGTGELFFGEGSRLTVL.

J is TRBJ2-7 and V is TRBV18; 7 positions match TRBD1. CDR1 and CDR2 (germline): KGHSH, LQKENI. The CDR3 runs to 17 residues. Germline trimming cut 6 bases from V and 4 bases from J; bases unmatched to any gene: 18. This chain's CDR3 is CASSLFGEGAQGYEQYF. In DNA, the CDR3 is TGTGCCAGCTCTCTATTTGGAGAGGGGGCGCAGGGGTACGAGCAGTACTTC.

The chain combines TRBV9 with TRBJ2-5, with 8 bases that match TRBD1. V lost 2 bases to trimming and J lost 3 bases; unmatched junction nucleotides: 12. This CDR3 region has 17 residues. Germline V lookup: CDR1 SGDLS, CDR2 YYNGEE. CDR3 sequence (DNA): TGTGCCAGCAGCGTGGCGACAGGGGCCGGAGTCAAAGAGACCCAGTACTTC. Translated, it gives CASSVATGAGVKETQYF.

The chain combines TRBV28 with TRBJ1-6; perhaps TRBD1 as D (6 bases). The V gene lost 6 bases and the J gene lost 13 bases, with 10 bases spanning the gap. The CDR3 runs to 11 residues. CDR1 is MDHEN and CDR2 is SYDVKM in the germline V gene. The CDR3 region has the DNA TGTGCCAGCAGCCTGGGGGCCCCCCTCCACTTT. Its protein product is CASSLGAPLHF.

The rearrangement joins TRBV2 to TRBJ1-1; D perhaps matches TRBD1 (5 bases). Germline CDR1 SNHLY, CDR2 FYNNEI. Between the trimmed V and J ends, which lost 3 bases and 7 bases, there was a span of 12 bases. This CDR3 has 13 amino acids. In nucleotides, the CDR3 is TGTGCCAGCAGTGAGTTAAGGACAAATGAAGCTTTCTTT. This translates into CASSELRTNEAFF.

The chain couples TRBV6-4 to TRBJ1-1, with a tentative D call TRBD1 (6 bases). The CDR3 contains 13 residues. Germline loops: CDR1 MRHNA, CDR2 SNTAGT. The V end was cut by 6 bases, the J end by 4 bases, with 12 bases between. Here the CDR3 DNA reads TGTGCCAGCAGCACCCAGGGGACCACTGAAGCTTTCTTT. It codes for CASSTQGTTEAFF.

This clone was counted a single time. The V and J genes are TRBV5-4 and TRBJ2-1; TRBD1 agrees at 7 bases. This CDR3 spans 15 amino acids. V dropped 4 bases and J dropped 5; count of bases not matched to a gene: 9. Germline-derived CDR1 and CDR2 are SGHNT and YYREEE (reference sequence). The CDR3 bases are TGTGCCAGCAGCCCCGAGTGGGACAGTAACAATGAGCAGTTCTTC. Translated: CASSPEWDSNNEQFF.

This clone was picked up one time. V and J are TRBV6-1 and TRBJ1-2, with D perhaps matching TRBD1 (6 bases). The V and J ends lost 1 base and 3 bases respectively, with 12 bases between them. Germline CDR1 MNHNS, CDR2 SASEGT. The CDR3 contains 15 residues. The CDR3 sequence is CASSEGPRGHYGYTF. Written as DNA, the CDR3 is TGTGCCAGCAGTGAAGGTCCCAGGGGACACTATGGCTACACCTTC.

The J gene is TRBJ2-3, the V gene TRBV2; possible D gene TRBD2, 7 bases. The V end lost 7 bases, the J end lost 2 bases, and 25 bases lay between the germline ends. The CDR3 consists of 18 residues. The germline V gene has CDR1 SNHLY and CDR2 FYNNEI. CDR3 sequence: CASTGVGGSGGYTDTQYF. The CDR3 coding sequence is TGTGCCAGCACTGGAGTGGGGGGGTCCGGGGGCTACACAGATACGCAGTATTTT.

The CDR3: CASSRQGNYEQYF. CDR3 bases: TGTGCCAGTAGTAGGCAGGGTAACTACGAGCAGTACTTC. The J gene is TRBJ2-7, the V gene TRBV19, with D perhaps matching TRBD1 (5 bases). CDR1 LNHDA and CDR2 SQIVND come from the germline V gene (reference sequence). The CDR3 loop spans 13 amino acids. The V end lost 4 bases, the J end lost 3 bases, and 10 bases lay between the germline ends.

The chain recombines TRBV15 with TRBJ1-4; unclear D gene. The CDR3 contains 17 residues. Germline V CDR1 and CDR2: LNHNV, YYDKDF (reference sequence). V was shortened by 1 base and J by 5 bases, with 17 bases between the two germline ends. This CDR3 is CATSRVRVRGPNEKLFF. Here the CDR3 DNA reads TGTGCCACCAGCAGAGTTCGGGTTCGGGGTCCAAATGAAAAACTGTTTTTT.

The sample holds a few counts of this clone. The J gene is TRBJ2-6, the V gene TRBV6-1, with D uncertain. V was cut by 0 bases and J by 4 bases, with 7 bases left in between. This CDR3 contains 15 residues. Germline CDR1 is MNHNS and CDR2 is SASEGT. CDR3 protein: CASSEAGSGANVLTF. The DNA of the CDR3 is TGTGCCAGCAGTGAAGCGGGCTCGGGGGCCAACGTCCTGACTTTC.

This chain uses TRBV7-9 with TRBJ1-2; 7 bases map to TRBD1. This CDR3 is 15 amino acids long. The germline V gene has CDR1 SEHNR and CDR2 FQNEAQ (reference sequence). Trimming took 6 bases from V and 7 from J; bases not matched to a gene: 14. As DNA, the CDR3 is TGTGCCAGCAGTTTAACAGGGGCTAACAATTTTGGCTACACCTTC. It specifies CASSLTGANNFGYTF.

This sequence joins TRBV14 and TRBJ1-2; a possible D gene is TRBD1 (5 bases). The CDR3 extends over 13 amino acids. V gave up 1 base and J gave up 5 bases, with 8 bases separating them. Germline CDR1 is SGHDN and CDR2 is FVKESK. CDR3 nucleotides: TGTGCCAGCAGCCAAGGCGGGGGGTATGGCTACACCTTC. Translating it yields CASSQGGGYGYTF.